This is a list of T cell receptor beta chains from one sample in a study of type 1 regulatory T cells. MiXCR was run by TCRdb on the reads, yielding one entry per CDR3 protein. This table has roughly 67,000 distinct CDR3 sequences, 50% to 70% appearing once. These receptors have no identified antigens. Material: cultured T cells, either the whole culture or a sorted T cell fraction (not recorded which). These TCRs come from a human donor in good health. Both conserved end residues are part of each CDR3. A D gene is named only where the DNA matches it firmly. A row's size may be missing; if present it is once, few, many or a size class.

>TRBJ2-1|-|TRBV20-1|many
CSAYRAESSYNEQFF
TGCAGTGCTTACCGAGCGGAAAGCTCCTACAATGAGCAGTTCTTC
>TRBJ2-7|-|TRBV3-1|-
CASSQDLLRTATYEQYF
TGTGCCAGCAGCCAAGACCTCCTTAGGACAGCGACCTACGAGCAGTACTTC
>TRBJ2-1|-|TRBV27|-
CASSLLGYNEQFF
TGTGCCAGCAGTTTATTAGGCTACAATGAGCAGTTCTTC
>TRBJ2-2|TRBD2|TRBV28|-
CATQSGLATGELFF
TGTGCCACCCAGTCGGGACTAGCCACCGGGGAGCTGTTTTTT
>TRBJ1-2|TRBD1|TRBV12-3/TRBV12-4|-
CASSRGTGEATGNYGYTF
TGTGCCAGCAGTCGGGGGACAGGGGAGGCGACTGGGAACTATGGCTACACCTTC
>TRBJ2-5|-|TRBV6-5|-
CASSSIDTQHQETQYF
TGTGCCAGCAGTTCTATCGACACTCAGCACCAAGAGACCCAGTACTTC
>TRBJ2-7|-|TRBV6-2/TRBV6-3|few
CASRKRQESERYF
TGTGCCAGCAGAAAACGGCAGGAATCCGAGCGGTACTTC
>TRBJ1-2|-|TRBV15|few
CATSPTSPTRGYTF
TGTGCCACCAGCCCTACTTCGCCTACGCGTGGCTACACCTTC
>TRBJ2-1|TRBD2|TRBV11-2|-
CASSKNRGTSVYNEQFF
TGTGCCAGCAGTAAAAATCGTGGGACTAGCGTCTACAATGAGCAGTTCTTC
>TRBJ2-5|-|TRBV10-3|medium-sized
CAISDQGGSQETQYF
TGTGCCATCAGTGACCAAGGGGGTAGCCAAGAGACCCAGTACTTC
>TRBJ1-5|-|TRBV12-3/TRBV12-4|few
CASSATGGQPQHF
TGTGCCAGCAGTGCGACTGGGGGTCAGCCCCAGCATTTT
>TRBJ2-3|-|TRBV4-2|-
CASSQGGGDTQYF
TGTGCCAGCAGCCAGGGGGGAGGAGATACGCAGTATTTT
>TRBJ2-3|-|TRBV4-1|-
CASSQWGSTDTQYF
TGCGCCAGCAGCCAATGGGGGAGCACAGATACGCAGTATTTT
>TRBJ2-2|TRBD2|TRBV9|-
CASTQAAGAVGELFF
TGTGCCAGCACCCAGGCTGCGGGAGCGGTCGGGGAGCTGTTTTTT
>TRBJ2-7|-|TRBV7-9|-
CASSQGDGRGYEQYF
TGTGCCAGCAGCCAGGGGGACGGGAGGGGGTACGAGCAGTACTTC
>TRBJ2-3|-|TRBV6-4|-
CASSPSGSLRDTQYF
TGTGCCAGCAGCCCATCCGGGAGCCTCAGAGATACGCAGTATTTT
>TRBJ1-2|-|TRBV7-2|-
CASSFIRGGYTF
TGTGCCAGCAGCTTTATCCGGGGTGGCTACACCTTC
>TRBJ2-7|-|TRBV27|-
CASSSQPPGYEQYF
TGTGCCAGCAGTTCCCAACCCCCGGGGTACGAGCAGTACTTC
>TRBJ1-5|-|TRBV2|-
CASNGGRAGDQPQHF
TGTGCCAGCAATGGAGGCCGGGCGGGGGATCAGCCCCAGCATTTT
>TRBJ2-7|-|TRBV20-1|-
CSARDLGYEQYF
TGCAGTGCTAGAGATTTAGGGTACGAGCAGTACTTC
>TRBJ2-3|TRBD1|TRBV27|-
CASSGKGQGTDTQYF
TGTGCCAGCAGTGGAAAGGGACAGGGGACAGATACGCAGTATTTT
>TRBJ2-7|-|TRBV30|-
CASSPSSYEQYF
TGTGCCTCCAGCCCCTCCAGCTACGAGCAGTACTTC
>TRBJ2-3|-|TRBV10-3|-
CAISEDGSTDTQYF
TGTGCCATCAGTGAGGACGGGAGCACAGATACGCAGTATTTT
>TRBJ1-4|-|TRBV2|few
CASSDAYFFTTNEKLFF
TGTGCCAGCAGTGACGCGTACTTTTTTACAACTAATGAAAAACTGTTTTTT
>TRBJ2-2|-|TRBV5-1|once
CASSLGSPANTGELFF
TGCGCCAGCAGCTTGGGTTCCCCAGCGAACACCGGGGAGCTGTTTTTT
>TRBJ1-2|-|TRBV29-1|-
CSAGRGTGYGYTF
TGCAGCGCCGGACGGGGTACGGGCTATGGCTACACCTTC
>TRBJ2-2|-|TRBV7-6|-
CASSPDWNTGELFF
TGTGCCAGCAGCCCCGACTGGAACACCGGGGAGCTGTTTTTT
>TRBJ2-7|TRBD1|TRBV9|-
CASSGDRGGPYEQYF
TGTGCCAGCAGCGGAGACAGGGGGGGACCCTACGAGCAGTACTTC
>TRBJ2-5|TRBD2|TRBV29-1|-
CSVEGETSGRWKTQYF
TGCAGCGTTGAGGGGGAGACTAGCGGGAGATGGAAGACCCAGTACTTC
>TRBJ1-1|-|TRBV20-1|few
CSASQGPEAFF
TGCAGTGCTAGTCAAGGCCCTGAAGCTTTCTTT
>TRBJ2-4|-|TRBV18|few
CASSPRAAIAKNIQYF
TGTGCCAGCTCCCCTCGAGCGGCTATAGCCAAAAACATTCAGTACTTC
>TRBJ2-6|-|TRBV11-3|-
CASSLESAASGANVLTF
TGTGCCAGCAGCTTAGAGAGCGCCGCCTCTGGGGCCAACGTCCTGACTTTC
>TRBJ2-1|-|TRBV24-1|-
CATSDKINEQFF
TGTGCCACCAGTGACAAAATTAATGAGCAGTTCTTC
>TRBJ2-2|TRBD2|TRBV20-1|-
CSASRGLAVTGELFF
TGCAGTGCTAGTAGGGGACTAGCGGTCACCGGGGAGCTGTTTTTT
>TRBJ2-1|TRBD2|TRBV4-1|-
CASSQGGAGGSYNEQFF
TGCGCCAGCAGCCAAGGAGGGGCGGGAGGTTCCTACAATGAGCAGTTCTTC
>TRBJ2-2|-|TRBV5-4|once
CASSSKGGLNTGELFF
TGTGCCAGCAGCTCAAAAGGAGGTCTTAACACCGGGGAGCTGTTTTTT
>TRBJ1-4|-|TRBV6-5|few
CASSYSSPQWGEKLFF
TGTGCCAGCAGTTACTCGTCGCCGCAGTGGGGGGAAAAACTGTTTTTT
>TRBJ2-5|-|TRBV29-1|-
CSVEDVSVLSRESQYF
TGCAGCGTTGAAGATGTATCTGTATTAAGCCGAGAGTCCCAGTACTTC
>TRBJ2-7|-|TRBV21-1|-
CASSKEAGEQYF
TGTGCCAGCAGCAAAGAGGCGGGAGAGCAGTACTTC
>TRBJ2-3|-|TRBV5-1|-
CASSKDGRADTQYF
TGCGCCAGCAGTAAGGATGGGAGAGCAGATACGCAGTATTTT
>TRBJ2-7|-|TRBV7-9|-
CASSLRRGAGTDTNEQYF
TGTGCCAGCAGCTTGCGAAGAGGAGCCGGGACCGATACGAACGAGCAGTACTTC
>TRBJ2-3|TRBD2|TRBV3-1|-
CASSGTSATDTQYF
TGTGCCAGTTCCGGGACTAGCGCTACAGATACGCAGTATTTT
>TRBJ2-1|-|TRBV24-1|-
CATSDQTLGEQFF
TGTGCCACCAGTGACCAAACCTTAGGTGAGCAGTTCTTC
>TRBJ1-1|TRBD1|TRBV6-2/TRBV6-3|-
CASSYSTGDLNTEAFF
TGTGCCAGCAGTTACTCAACAGGGGATCTGAACACTGAAGCTTTCTTT
>TRBJ1-1|-|TRBV20-1|-
CSARDGGTEAFF
TGCAGTGCTAGAGATGGGGGGACTGAAGCTTTCTTT
>TRBJ1-1|-|TRBV5-1|-
CASSLDAGASTEAFF
TGCGCCAGCAGCTTGGATGCGGGGGCAAGCACTGAAGCTTTCTTT
>TRBJ1-1|-|TRBV3-1|-
CASSRWDGNTEAFF
TGTGCCAGCAGCCGCTGGGACGGCAACACTGAAGCTTTCTTT
>TRBJ1-1|TRBD1|TRBV20-1|-
CSATNRGMNTEAFF
TGCAGTGCTACAAACAGGGGTATGAACACTGAAGCTTTCTTT
>TRBJ1-2|-|TRBV3-1|-
CASSQGQVDGYTF
TGTGCCAGCAGCCAAGGACAGGTGGATGGCTACACCTTC
>TRBJ2-2|TRBD2|TRBV29-1|-
CSVEQTSPGTGELFF
TGCAGCGTTGAGCAGACTAGCCCAGGCACCGGGGAGCTGTTTTTT